The 32 T cell receptor beta chains given below trace back to one sample, sequenced in a study of breast tumors, draining lymph nodes, adjacent tissues. TCRdb ran MiXCR on the multiplex PCR reads and lists one entry per CDR3 protein. The data show 20,000 to 25,000 distinct CDR3 sequences, approximately 61% seen once. Sequenced sample: tumor-adjacent breast tissue. The receptors originated from a female donor with breast cancer. Some clones in this sample may be carry-over from other donors' samples.

This clonotype is deemed medium-sized. The chain carries TRBV20-1 and TRBJ2-1; 7 bases map to TRBD2. Germline CDR1 DFQATT, CDR2 SNEGSKA (reference sequence). V dropped 4 bases and J dropped 2; count of bases not matched to a gene: 11. The CDR3 contains 16 residues. As DNA, the CDR3 is TGCAGTGCTAACCCCGTAGCGCGGGGGACCTACAATGAGCAGTTCTTC. It codes for CSANPVARGTYNEQFF.

This rearrangement joins TRBV10-3 to TRBJ1-4; 9 nucleotides align to TRBD1. The CDR3 is 15 amino acids. The V gene's germline CDR1 is ENHRY and CDR2 SYGVKD. V was clipped by 6 bases and J by 5 bases; unmatched bases: 7. The CDR3 sequence is CAIRGQGSGNEKLFF. CDR3 DNA sequence: TGTGCCATCAGGGGACAGGGTTCGGGGAATGAAAAACTGTTTTTT.

The chain recombines TRBV12-5 with TRBJ2-1; 9 nucleotides match TRBD2. Germline CDR1 and CDR2: LGHNT and FRNRAP. CDR3 size: 15 residues. V was clipped by 1 base and J by 10 bases; unmatched bases: 8. DNA of the CDR3: TGTGCTAGTGGTTTGGGAGCGGGGGGCTCCGGAGAGCAGTTCTTC. Translated, it gives CASGLGAGGSGEQFF.

V gene TRBV2 combines with J gene TRBJ1-2; the D gene is possibly TRBD1 (5 bases). Germline CDR1 SNHLY, CDR2 FYNNEI. V lost 10 bases to trimming and J lost 4 bases, with 13 bases between them. CDR3 length: 12 amino acids. CDR3: CATSWGSYGYTF. In DNA, the CDR3 is TGTGCCACCTCATGGGGCAGCTATGGCTACACCTTC.

This clonotype was seen ten or more times. Relative to the germline gene, one junction end is altered; a read error may explain this. V gene TRBV14 combines with J gene TRBJ2-5; D tentatively fits TRBD1 or TRBD2 (5 bases each). The CDR3 sequence is 14 residues long. Germline assignment: CDR1 SGHDN and CDR2 FVKESK. For the CDR3, the DNA is TGTGCCAGCAGCCCCCGGGGCCTCCAAGAGACCCAGTCCTTC. Its translation is CASSPRGLQETQSF.

By sample fraction, this clonotype is medium-sized. CDR3 DNA: TGTGCCAGCAGCTCCGGACAGGGGGCAGGACGCACCGGGGAGCTGTTTTTT. As protein: CASSSGQGAGRTGELFF. The V gene is TRBV7-9, the J gene TRBJ2-2; 11 positions agree with TRBD1. The CDR3 runs 17 residues. The germline V gene has CDR1 SEHNR and CDR2 FQNEAQ (reference sequence). J lost 4 bases, V lost 4 bases, and 8 bases had no gene match.

This chain connects TRBV2 to TRBJ1-6; no clear D gene. CDR3 length: 15 amino acids. V shed 7 bases and J shed 0 bases, with 10 bases lying between them. Germline-derived CDR1 and CDR2 are SNHLY and FYNNEI. CDR3: CASMTESSYNSPLHF. CDR3 nucleotides: TGTGCCAGCATGACCGAAAGCTCCTATAATTCACCCCTCCACTTT.

The chain joins TRBV19 to TRBJ1-2, with D possibly matching TRBD1 (6 bases). Germline V gene sequence: CDR1 LNHDA, CDR2 SQIVND (reference sequence). Trimming pared 2 bases from V and 7 bases from J, leaving 8 bases between. The CDR3 runs to 12 residues. The CDR3 nucleotides are TGTGCCAGTAGTATAAAAGGGGGTGGCTACACCTTC. As protein: CASSIKGGGYTF.

V and J are TRBV3-1 and TRBJ2-7; possibly TRBD2 for D (7 bases). Per the germline V gene, CDR1 is LGHDT and CDR2 is YNNKEL (reference sequence). Trimming pared 3 bases from V and 3 bases from J, leaving 15 bases between. CDR3 length equals 15 residues. CDR3 amino acids: CASSHVRGGLYEQYF. CDR3 bases: TGTGCCAGCAGCCATGTAAGGGGGGGGCTCTACGAGCAGTACTTC.

This clonotype showed up just once. This chain connects TRBV9 to TRBJ1-6; D is unresolved. Per germline, CDR1 SGDLS and CDR2 YYNGEE. This CDR3 comprises 13 residues. The V end was cut by 0 bases, the J end by 7 bases, with 5 bases between. The CDR3 spells CASSVVSNSPLHF. CDR3 in DNA: TGTGCCAGCAGCGTAGTGTCAAATTCACCCCTCCACTTT. The entire variable domain, with the rest obtained from reference TRBV9 and TRBJ1-6, is as follows: DSGVTQTPKHLITATGQRVTLRCSPRSGDLSVYWYQQSLDQGLQFLIQYYNGEERAKGNILERFSAQQFPDLHSELNLSSLELGDSALYFCASSVVSNSPLHFGNGTRLTVT.

The chain links TRBV7-2 to TRBJ2-3; 9 nucleotides align to TRBD1. V trimming: 0 bases; J trimming: 5 bases; junction bases outside the gene matches: 0. The CDR3 sequence is 14 residues long. CDR1 is SGHTA, CDR2 FQGNSA, per germline. The CDR3 region has the DNA TGTGCCAGCAGCTTAGCGGGACAGGGAGATACGCAGTATTTT. It translates to CASSLAGQGDTQYF.

This clonotype is labeled as medium-sized. The V call is TRBV4-1, the J call TRBJ1-5, with TRBD1 identical over 8 bases. V was clipped by 4 bases and J by 5 bases; unmatched bases: 7. The CDR3 spans 15 residues. CDR1 is MGHRA and CDR2 is YSYEKL in the germline V gene. The CDR3 nucleotides read TGCGCCAGCAGCCCACAGGGGGGTCAGGATCAGCCCCAGCATTTT. As protein: CASSPQGGQDQPQHF.

This clonotype is medium-sized (0.01 to 0.1%) within its sample. The chain links TRBV18 to TRBJ2-2; D unresolved. The germline V gene encodes CDR1 KGHSH and CDR2 LQKENI. Deletions cut 8 bases from V and 3 bases from J, with 16 bases between. CDR3 length: 15 amino acids. The CDR3 coding sequence is TGTGCCAGCCTGTCGATGGACCCGTACACCGGGGAGCTGTTTTTT. Encoded protein: CASLSMDPYTGELFF.

The CDR3: CSASRSGGYTF. The CDR3 DNA reads TGCAGTGCTAGCCGTTCAGGAGGCTACACCTTC. The V gene is TRBV20-1, the J gene TRBJ1-2; D is unclear. The CDR3 is 11 residues long. V was cut by 3 bases and J by 8 bases, with 10 bases left in between. CDR1 is DFQATT and CDR2 is SNEGSKA in the germline V gene (reference sequence).

This clonotype was recorded at least ten times. CDR3 sequence: CASSLNAAYEAFF. The CDR3 bases are TGTGCCAGCAGCTTAAATGCGGCGTATGAAGCTTTCTTT. V and J are TRBV7-9 and TRBJ1-1; no definite D call. Per germline, CDR1 SEHNR and CDR2 FQNEAQ (reference sequence). V was pared by 2 bases and J by 7 bases, with 11 bases between. The CDR3 is made up of 13 amino acids.

This clonotype showed up many times. The DNA is left out, because the CDR3 cannot be placed on it with certainty; the CDR3 is given as TCRdb lists it. This chain joins TRBV7-5 and TRBJ1-5; the D call of TRBD1 is as the table states it, not checked on the DNA. TRBV7-5 is deemed a pseudogene. Counting both end residues, the CDR3 totals 22 amino acids. CDR3 in amino acids: CISVPEALGRDTNSYSNQPQHF.

In this sample, this clonotype turned up many times. The CDR3 here is CASRPGQINSGNTIYF. The CDR3 nucleotides are TGTGCCAGCAGACCCGGACAGATCAACTCTGGAAACACCATATATTTT. The rearrangement links TRBV6-1 to TRBJ1-3; perhaps TRBD1 as D (6 bases). This CDR3 contains 16 residues. Germline V gene lookup returns CDR1 MNHNS and CDR2 SASEGT. Between the trimmed V and J ends, which lost 6 bases and 0 bases, there was a span of 15 bases.

This clonotype was observed at least ten times. The conserved phenylalanine or tryptophan normally closing the CDR3 is absent here, so this likely arose from a read error. The CDR3, as DNA: TGTGCCAGTACCTCAATCGGGACAGGGATCTACAATGAGCAGTTCTCC. The encoded protein is CASTSIGTGIYNEQFS. The V and J genes are TRBV19 and TRBJ2-1, with 9 bases identical to TRBD1. CDR1 and CDR2 (germline): LNHDA, SQIVND (reference sequence). Trimming removed 7 bases from V and 3 bases from J; junction bases left unmatched: 10. The CDR3 runs to 16 residues.

The V and J genes are TRBV19 and TRBJ2-7, with 7 bases that match TRBD1. The CDR3 spans 14 residues. Losses at the gene ends were 7 bases for V and 4 bases for J; bases not matched to a gene: 10. Looked up from germline, CDR1 is LNHDA and CDR2 is SQIVND (reference sequence). The DNA of the CDR3 is TGTGCCAGTACCCCGACAGGGAGTGGGTACGAGCAGTACTTC. This translates into CASTPTGSGYEQYF.

Worth noting for this clonotype: A much larger clone differs from this one at a single base, so this may be a read error. This rearrangement joins TRBV6-6 to TRBJ2-2, with 9 bases lining up with TRBD2. Trimming removed 5 bases from V and 4 bases from J; junction bases left unmatched: 11. Germline-derived CDR1 and CDR2 are MNHNY and SVGAGI (reference sequence). The CDR3 has 17 residues. Here the CDR3 DNA reads TGTGCCAGCAGTCAAATGGCGGGAGGGCCGGGCACCGGGGAGCTGTTTTTT. This translates into CASSQMAGGPGTGELFF.

V is TRBV19 and J is TRBJ2-7; D possibly uses TRBD1 or TRBD2 (5 bases each). The V gene lost 4 bases and the J gene lost 2 bases, with 9 bases spanning the gap. The CDR3 totals 13 residues. Germline CDR1 LNHDA, CDR2 SQIVND (reference sequence). CDR3 sequence: CASSTRDAYEQYF. CDR3 coding DNA: TGTGCCAGTAGTACCCGGGACGCCTACGAGCAGTACTTC.

The rearrangement joins TRBV6-1 to TRBJ1-2, with D maybe TRBD1 (6 bases). Germline V gene data show CDR1 as MNHNS and CDR2 as SASEGT. Trimming removed 7 bases from V and 13 bases from J, with 22 bases in between. The CDR3 covers 13 residues. The CDR3 sequence: CASTRTVQGVPTF. The CDR3 DNA reads as TGTGCCAGCACCCGAACGGTACAGGGCGTTCCCACCTTC.

This chain uses TRBV6-5 with TRBJ2-1; 10 nucleotides align to TRBD2. V was clipped by 4 bases and J by 6 bases; unmatched bases: 6. CDR1 is MNHEY, CDR2 SVGAGI, per germline. This CDR3 comprises 15 residues. This CDR3 is CASSSLAGEANEQFF. The CDR3 nucleotides read TGTGCCAGCAGTTCCCTAGCGGGAGAGGCCAATGAGCAGTTCTTC.

This sequence joins TRBV2 and TRBJ2-3, with no clear D. V lost 6 bases and J 4 bases, leaving 8 bases between the germline ends. Germline V gene lookup returns CDR1 SNHLY and CDR2 FYNNEI. CDR3 size: 12 residues. CDR3 amino acids: CASRLRPDTQYF. DNA for the CDR3: TGTGCCAGCAGACTTAGACCAGATACGCAGTATTTT.

This clonotype was counted ten times or more. The chain joins TRBV7-9 to TRBJ2-2, with a weak D call TRBD1 (5 bases). From germline, CDR1 is SEHNR and CDR2 FQNEAQ (reference sequence). Deletions cut 0 bases from V and 1 base from J, with 15 bases between. The CDR3 has 18 amino acids. CDR3 protein: CASSLAGWGLGNTGELFF. The CDR3 DNA sequence: TGTGCCAGCAGCTTAGCGGGGTGGGGCCTTGGGAACACCGGGGAGCTGTTTTTT.

This sequence joins TRBV5-1 and TRBJ2-1; TRBD2 agrees at 11 bases. In germline, CDR1 is SGHRS, CDR2 YFSETQ. V gave up 3 bases and J gave up 8 bases; unmatched junction bases: 4. The CDR3 has 14 residues. The CDR3 reads CASSSTSGIDEQFF. The CDR3, as DNA: TGCGCCAGCAGCTCGACTAGCGGGATCGATGAGCAGTTCTTC.

For the CDR3, the DNA is TGTGCCAGCAGCTTAGACTTAAAGACCCAGTACTTC. It yields the protein CASSLDLKTQYF. The chain couples TRBV7-2 to TRBJ2-5; no definite D call. V was pared by 1 base and J by 6 bases, with 6 bases between. The germline gives CDR1 SGHTA, CDR2 FQGNSA. The CDR3 has 12 residues.

The chain recombines TRBV20-1 with TRBJ2-1; TRBD2 aligns across 7 bases. The J segment lost 3 bases and the V segment lost 1 base, leaving 15 bases of the junction unmatched. Germline V gene data show CDR1 as DFQATT and CDR2 as SNEGSKA (reference sequence). The CDR3 covers 18 residues. CDR3 DNA sequence: TGCAGTGCTAGAGTATGTGACCACCGGGACTACTTCTACAATGAGCAGTTCTTC. It yields the protein CSARVCDHRDYFYNEQFF.

This clonotype was seen a handful of times. This rearrangement joins TRBV7-3 to TRBJ2-1, with TRBD1 matching 7 bases. Germline V gives CDR1 SGHTA, CDR2 FQGTGA. J was trimmed by 2 bases and V by 2 bases; bases with no gene match: 3. The CDR3 length is 15 residues. The CDR3, as DNA: TGTGCCAGCAGCTTACGTCAGGGGGCCTACAATGAGCAGTTCTTC. This codes for CASSLRQGAYNEQFF.

This clonotype was counted a single time. The V and J genes are TRBV7-9 and TRBJ1-6; no definite D call. The V end was cut by 1 base, the J end by 9 bases, with 13 bases between. The V gene's germline CDR1 is SEHNR and CDR2 FQNEAQ (reference sequence). This CDR3 is built from 15 residues. The CDR3 nucleotides read TGTGCCAGCAGCTTAGAGTATCCAGTAGGTTCACCCCTCCACTTT. This encodes CASSLEYPVGSPLHF.

This chain uses TRBV7-9 with TRBJ2-2; D gene uncertain. Per germline, CDR1 SEHNR and CDR2 FQNEAQ (reference sequence). Trimming removed 1 base from V and 5 bases from J, with 2 bases in between. The CDR3 sequence is 12 residues long. As DNA, the CDR3 is TGTGCCAGCAGCTTAGGTACCGGGGAGCTGTTTTTT. Translated, it gives CASSLGTGELFF.

The table lists this clonotype with many counts. A read error is possible here, since a much larger clone lies one base away. The chain has TRBV5-6 and TRBJ1-2; 8 nucleotides align to TRBD1. J gave up 4 bases and V 3 bases, and 8 bases lay outside the gene matches. Germline V CDR1 and CDR2: SGHDT, YYEEEE. The CDR3 is 15 amino acids. CDR3 coding DNA: TGTGCCAGCAGCTCGACAGGGGCCGCTGGCTATGGCTACACCTTC. It yields the protein CASSSTGAAGYGYTF. Looking up the rest from reference TRBV5-6 and TRBJ1-2 gives the full variable domain: DAGVTQSPTHLIKTRGQQVTLRCSPKSGHDTVSWYQQALGQGPQFIFQYYEEEERQRGNFPDRFSGHQFPNYSSELNVNALLLGDSALYLCASSSTGAAGYGYTFGSGTRLTVV.